This TCR beta chain emerged from a study of cytomegalovirus exposure and HLA in healthy donors. Study-wide results and caveats: Later analysis reportedly placed an Asian-associated ancestry cluster below the roughly 630-donor mean in N-insertions. One cluster of highly shared sequence variants probably arose as a sequencing artifact.

Primers included in the PCR were 60 Vbeta and 13 Jbeta primers. The assay was immunoSEQ multiplex PCR, and TCRdb's table has in-frame clones only and misses some. The sample has fewer than 250,000 clones, less than 85% seen once. Remarks on this clone: Antigen: not known.

V lost 1 base and J lost 5, with 11 bases in between. From germline, CDR1 is PRHDT and CDR2 FYEKMQ (reference sequence). This CDR3 region has 14 residues. The donors comprised healthy bone marrow donors. Donors showed nominal health when sampled, although they likely had unrecorded immune exposures. Sequencing was performed on PBMCs. The chain combines TRBV13 with TRBJ1-2; perhaps TRBD1 as D (6 bases). The clonotype originates from a girl aged 2-10 years in good health and CMV-seronegative. CDR3 in amino acids: CASSLVGGAYGYTF. Written as DNA, the CDR3 is TGTGCCAGCAGCTTAGTGGGGGGGGCTTATGGCTACACCTTC.